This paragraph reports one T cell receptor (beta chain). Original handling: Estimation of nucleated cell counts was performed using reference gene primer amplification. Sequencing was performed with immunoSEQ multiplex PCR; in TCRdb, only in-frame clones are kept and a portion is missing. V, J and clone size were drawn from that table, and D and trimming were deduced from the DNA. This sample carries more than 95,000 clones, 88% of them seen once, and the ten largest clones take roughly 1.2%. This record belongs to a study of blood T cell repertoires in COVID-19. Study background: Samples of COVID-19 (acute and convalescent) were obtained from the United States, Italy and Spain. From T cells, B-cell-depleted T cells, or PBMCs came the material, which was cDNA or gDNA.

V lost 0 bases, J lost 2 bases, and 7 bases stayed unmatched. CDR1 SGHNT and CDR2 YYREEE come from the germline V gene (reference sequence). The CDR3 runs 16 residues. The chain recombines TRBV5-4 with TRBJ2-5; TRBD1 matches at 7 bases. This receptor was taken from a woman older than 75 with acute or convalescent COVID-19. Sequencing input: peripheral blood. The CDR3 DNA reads TGTGCCAGCAGCTTGGCCGGGGCCAGGGGGCAAGAGACCCAGTACTTC. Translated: CASSLAGARGQETQYF. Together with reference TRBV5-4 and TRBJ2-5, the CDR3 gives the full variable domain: ETGVTQSPTHLIKTRGQQVTLRCSSQSGHNTVSWYQQALGQGPQFIFQYYREEENGRGNFPPRFSGLQFPNYSSELNVNALELDDSALYLCASSLAGARGQETQYFGPGTRLLVL.